The entry that follows covers one T cell receptor beta chain sequence. The CDR3 covers 13 residues. Germline V lookup: CDR1 MGHDK, CDR2 SYGVNS. Trimming removed 3 bases at V and 4 bases at J, with 9 bases between. Original processing methods: Reference gene primer amplification yielded estimated nucleated cell counts. Profiled with immunoSEQ multiplex PCR; TCRdb holds only in-frame clones, not every one. V, J and clone size reflect that table, while D and trimming were determined from the DNA. The sample lists 210,000 or so clones; around 80% were seen once. The age range of participants was about 18 to 95 years, with residence in 20 to 25 US areas. This record comes from a study of blood T cell repertoires in COVID-19. Across the whole study: Collection of acute and convalescent COVID-19 samples took place in the United States, Italy and Spain. Sources were T cells, B-cell-depleted T cells, or PBMCs; the material itself was cDNA or gDNA.

This sequence joins TRBV25-1 and TRBJ1-2; D call uncertain. The sample consisted of PBMCs or T cells enriched from blood (not recorded which). The receptor was derived from a man aged 25-45 years with acute COVID-19. DNA of the CDR3: TGTGCCAGCAGTGACTCGGGAGTCTATGGCTACACCTTC. Translating it yields CASSDSGVYGYTF.